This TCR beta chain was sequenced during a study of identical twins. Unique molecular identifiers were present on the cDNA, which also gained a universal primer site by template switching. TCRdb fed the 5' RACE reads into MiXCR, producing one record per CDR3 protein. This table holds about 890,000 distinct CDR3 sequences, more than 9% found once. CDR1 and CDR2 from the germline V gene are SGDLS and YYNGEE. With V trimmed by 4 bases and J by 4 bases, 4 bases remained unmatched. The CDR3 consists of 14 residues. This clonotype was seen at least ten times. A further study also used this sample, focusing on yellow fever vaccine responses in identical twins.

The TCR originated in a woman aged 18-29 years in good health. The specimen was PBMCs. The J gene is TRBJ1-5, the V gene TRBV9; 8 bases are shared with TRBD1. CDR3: CASSPGQENQPQHF. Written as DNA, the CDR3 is TGTGCCAGCAGCCCGGGACAGGAAAATCAGCCCCAGCATTTT.